Included here is one TCR beta chain sequence, with context. This clone appeared a few times. The antigen this receptor binds is unknown. No base-level quality is on record; no much larger clone is a single base apart. The sample is drawn from a study of OX40 agonist ivuxolimab in advanced cancers. About the study as a whole: Ivuxolimab was a fully human IgG2 agonistic monoclonal antibody targeting the costimulatory receptor OX40 (CD134). Intravenous ivuxolimab was administered to patients every 2 weeks at six dose levels: 0.01, 0.1, 0.3, 1.5, 3 and 10 mg/kg. Of the approximately 50 dose-escalation patients, hepatocellular carcinoma was present in 19, melanoma in around 15, renal cell carcinoma in 9 and head and neck cancer in 9. The dose-escalation cohort was over 70% male with a mean age of about 54 years, ranging from about 23 to 85. Patients were allowed to have had prior anti-PD-1, anti-PD-L1 or anti-CTLA-4 therapy, and approximately 39% of the dose-escalation patients had been treated with checkpoint inhibitors. Partial responses occurred in three dose-escalation patients, of whom one had hepatocellular carcinoma and two had cutaneous melanoma. The point of sequencing TCRbeta in the periphery was to test whether ivuxolimab changed TCR sequence diversity and drove clonal T-cell expansion. The paper reports the monotherapy dose-escalation portion (N of about 56 patients) of the phase I ivuxolimab trial. The paper's findings and limits, for the study overall: In the 0.1-3.0 mg/kg groups, partial responders had among the lowest normalized peripheral clonal expansion, particularly in CD8+ T cells. Clonal expansion of both CD4+ and CD8+ blood T cells was observed from baseline to week 6 at doses 0.1 to 3.0 mg/kg. On average, CD8+ T cells showed more expanded clones than CD4+ T cells after ivuxolimab. Which antigens the clonally expanded peripheral T cells were specific for was not determined. Low levels of normalized T-cell clonal expansion were also seen in some patients who did not respond.

For sequencing of the TCRbeta CDR3 region, genomic DNA was extracted from the sorted cells. The immunoSEQ Assay was used for sequencing of TCRbeta CDR3 regions. TCRdb's version of the immuneACCESS table is confined to in-frame rearrangements and falls short of the full clone set. An unresolved V gene accounts for under half of the shortfall where checked; the remainder is of unknown origin. A total of around 76,000 clones appear in this sample, approximately 80% of them only once. The top ten hold about 1% of the sample. Spanning cysteine to phenylalanine, the CDR3 consists of 12 amino acids. Of the read, only the CDR3 DNA is kept; its 36 bases are in frame from base 1. V and J are truncated by 2 bases and 4 bases respectively, leaving an intervening sequence of 6 bases. For CDR1 and CDR2, the germline V gene lists MNHEY and SVGAGI. Patients with a history of autoimmune disease or receiving systemic immunosuppression were excluded from the trial. Peripheral blood for TCR sequencing was collected from all dose cohorts at baseline, on cycle 4 day 1, and on cycle 7 day 1. The samples were taken from a phase I, first-in-human, multicenter, open-label dose-escalation trial of ivuxolimab. Adults with locally advanced or metastatic head and neck squamous cell, hepatocellular, melanoma or renal cell carcinoma were enrolled in the trial. Before TCR sequencing, CD4+ T cells and CD8+ T cells from peripheral blood were sorted into separate populations.

The sequence joins TRBV6-5 to TRBJ2-7; tentative D gene TRBD1, with 5 bases matching. Source: CD4+ or CD8+ T cells sorted from blood, taken in a trial of the OX40 agonist ivuxolimab. This clonotype was sampled from an adult with an advanced solid tumor such as melanoma, head and neck, liver or kidney cancer. The CDR3 in this case is CASSYRGYEQYF. The bases are TGTGCCAGCAGTTACAGGGGATACGAGCAGTACTTC.